This TCR beta chain was identified in a study of blood T cell repertoires in COVID-19. Overall study: T cells, B-cell-depleted T cells, or PBMCs supplied cDNA or gDNA.

Here immunoSEQ multiplex PCR was the method, and the copy in TCRdb shows in-frame clones only, minus some. The sample yields 200,000 to 250,000 clones, about 84% seen once. CDR3 length: 15 amino acids. V shed 0 bases and J shed 6 bases, with 14 bases lying between them. Germline values: CDR1 MNHNY, CDR2 SVGAGI (reference sequence). This TCR was sampled from a woman aged 50 to 60 who had recovered from COVID-19. Sequencing input: PBMCs or T cells enriched from blood (not recorded which). V is TRBV6-6 and J is TRBJ1-2; D is unresolved. The DNA for the CDR3 is TGTGCCAGCAGTTACTCGACCGGGAATGGTGATGGCTACACCTTC. Its translation: CASSYSTGNGDGYTF.